Listed below are T cell receptor beta chains from one sample, sequenced in a study of T cell changes during pregnancy in multiple sclerosis. Only in-frame clones appear in the TCRdb table, and some are missing; sequencing was by immunoSEQ multiplex PCR. The sample consists of tens of thousands of clones, 80% to 95% of them appearing once. The sequenced sample was CD4+ T cells from peripheral blood mononuclear cells, obtained in the first trimester of pregnancy. The receptors shown here come from a female donor with multiple sclerosis, enrolled in a pregnancy study. CDR3s include the opening cysteine and the closing phenylalanine or tryptophan. D genes are given only for firm matches. Part of the rows lack a size; the others show once, few, many or a class for expanded clones.

.	TRBV10-1	TRBD1	TRBJ1-5	TGCGCCAGCATTCAATACCAAGACAGGGAGGCGAGGCAGCCCCAGCATTTT	CASIQYQDREARQPQHF
.	TRBV6-1	TRBD1	TRBJ2-5	TGTGCCAGCAGTGATGTTGCAGGGGGCCGATGGCAAGAGACCCAGTACTTC	CASSDVAGGRWQETQYF
.	TRBV28	TRBD1	TRBJ1-2	TGTGCCAGCAGTCCCCTGGGGCAGGGGGCAAACTATGGCTACACCTTC	CASSPLGQGANYGYTF
.	TRBV27	TRBD2	TRBJ2-5	TGTGCCAGCAGTTTATGGCCGGCTAGCGGGAGAATGGAGACCCAGTACTTC	CASSLWPASGRMETQYF
.	TRBV5-1	.	TRBJ1-3	TGCGCCAGCAGCCCCGGCGGGGAGGCAAACACCATATATTTT	CASSPGGEANTIYF
.	TRBV21-1	.	TRBJ1-5	TGTGCCAGCAGCAAAGCCGAGACAGGGCGTAGGAACAATCAGCCCCAGCATTTT	CASSKAETGRRNNQPQHF
.	TRBV11-3	TRBD2	TRBJ2-7	TGTGCCAGCAGCTTAATGGGGTTCGGCGGGAGCGGGGAGCAGTACTTC	CASSLMGFGGSGEQYF
.	TRBV21-1	.	TRBJ2-3	TGTGCCAGCAGCAAATGGACTAGCGGGAGAGATACGCAGTATTTT	CASSKWTSGRDTQYF
.	TRBV5-1	TRBD2	TRBJ2-5	TGCGCCAGCAGCTTGGGACTAGCGGGAGGAGAGACCCAGTACTTC	CASSLGLAGGETQYF
.	TRBV5-6	.	TRBJ1-5	TGTGCCAGCAGCTTGGCGGGGGGTAGCAATCAGCCCCAGCATTTT	CASSLAGGSNQPQHF
few	TRBV18	.	TRBJ2-1	TGTGCCAGCTCACCATTAGGACAGAACTACAATGAGCAGTTCTTC	CASSPLGQNYNEQFF
.	TRBV28	.	TRBJ1-2	TGTGCCAGCAGCCTACACCCCCAGGGCCCTAACTATGGCTACACCTTC	CASSLHPQGPNYGYTF
once	TRBV28	.	TRBJ1-5	TGTGCCAGCAGTACCCTGGGGAGGGCCCCTGGTCAGCCCCAGCATTTT	CASSTLGRAPGQPQHF
.	TRBV7-9	.	TRBJ2-5	TGTGCCAGCAGCTTACTAGTTGAGGAGACCCAGTACTTC	CASSLLVEETQYF
.	TRBV12-5	TRBD2	TRBJ2-2	TGTGCTAGTGGTCCGGGGACTAGCGTCGGGGAGCTGTTTTTT	CASGPGTSVGELFF
.	TRBV19	TRBD1	TRBJ2-6	TGTGCCAGTAGTGCCGGACAGGCCTCTGGGGCCAACGTCCTGACTTTC	CASSAGQASGANVLTF
.	TRBV5-4	.	TRBJ2-7	TGTGCCAGCAGCTTGGAACCCCAGGGATACGAGCAGTACTTC	CASSLEPQGYEQYF
.	TRBV5-6	.	TRBJ2-1	TGTGCCAGCAGCTTGGTGGGGAGCAGGCACAATGAGCAGTTCTTC	CASSLVGSRHNEQFF
.	TRBV4-2	.	TRBJ2-5	TGTGCCAGCAGCCTTCTGAGGACGGGAAAAGAGACCCAGTACTTC	CASSLLRTGKETQYF
.	TRBV4-2	TRBD2	TRBJ2-1	TGTGCCAGCAGCCAGGCCGGGACTAGCGGGAGGAATGAGCAGTTCTTC	CASSQAGTSGRNEQFF